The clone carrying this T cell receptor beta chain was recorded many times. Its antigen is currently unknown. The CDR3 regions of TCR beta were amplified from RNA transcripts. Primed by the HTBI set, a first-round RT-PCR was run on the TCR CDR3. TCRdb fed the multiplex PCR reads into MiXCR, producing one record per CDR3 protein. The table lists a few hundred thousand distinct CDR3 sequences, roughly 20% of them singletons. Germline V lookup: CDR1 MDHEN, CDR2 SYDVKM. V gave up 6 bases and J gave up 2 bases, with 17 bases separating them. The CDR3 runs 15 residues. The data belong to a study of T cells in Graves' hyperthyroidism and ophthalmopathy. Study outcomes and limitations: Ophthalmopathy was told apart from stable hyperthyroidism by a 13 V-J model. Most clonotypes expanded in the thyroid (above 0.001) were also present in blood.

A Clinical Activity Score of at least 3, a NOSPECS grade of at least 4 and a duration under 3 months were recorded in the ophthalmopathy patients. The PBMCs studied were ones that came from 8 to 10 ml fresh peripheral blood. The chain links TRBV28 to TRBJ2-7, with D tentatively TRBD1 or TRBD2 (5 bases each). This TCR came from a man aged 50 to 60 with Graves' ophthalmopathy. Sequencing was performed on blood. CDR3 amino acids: CASSFARGSTYEQYF. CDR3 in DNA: TGTGCCAGCAGCTTCGCCCGGGGCTCCACCTACGAGCAGTACTTC.